The 12 T cell receptor beta chains reported below all come from one sample, sequenced in a study of T cell responses to AZD1222 COVID-19 vaccine. Clones were sequenced by immunoSEQ multiplex PCR, and TCRdb holds only the in-frame ones, with some missing. The repertoire holds 90,000 to 120,000 clones, with more than 75% as singletons. The specimen was peripheral blood, collected 28 days after the second dose of the MenACWY control vaccine. The receptors originated from an adult who received the MenACWY meningococcal vaccine as a control.

In this sample, this clone turned up a few times. This chain links TRBV5-6 with TRBJ1-5; maybe TRBD1 (5 bases). CDR3 size: 17 residues. V shed 0 bases and J shed 0 bases, with 13 bases lying between them. The V gene's germline CDR1 is SGHDT and CDR2 YYEEEE. CDR3 coding DNA: TGTGCCAGCAGCTTGGGAGTCAGGGATAATAGCAATCAGCCCCAGCATTTT. It is translated as CASSLGVRDNSNQPQHF.

The chain couples TRBV2 to TRBJ2-2; TRBD1 might be the D (5 bases). Germline CDR1 is SNHLY and CDR2 is FYNNEI. V lost 2 bases and J lost 5, with 12 bases in between. This CDR3 region has 15 residues. The DNA for the CDR3 is TGTGCCAGCAGTGAACTGACAGTCTATACCGGGGAGCTGTTTTTT. Translating it yields CASSELTVYTGELFF.

With respect to this clone: Other DNA sequences within the sample encode an identical CDR3. The chain couples TRBV27 to TRBJ2-1; D unresolved. Looked up from germline, CDR1 is MNHEY and CDR2 is SMNVEV (reference sequence). Trimming took off 3 bases at V and 2 bases at J, with 5 bases between the two ends. This CDR3 has 13 residues. Written as DNA, the CDR3 is TGTGCCAGCAGTTTTCGCACCTACAATGAGCAGTTCTTC. Encoded protein: CASSFRTYNEQFF.

V usage is TRBV5-1 and J usage is TRBJ1-1; TRBD1 might be the D (6 bases). Germline assignment: CDR1 SGHRS and CDR2 YFSETQ. V lost 2 bases, J lost 3 bases, and 11 bases lay in between. The CDR3 extends over 14 amino acids. This chain's CDR3 is CASSLSGADTEAFF. CDR3 in DNA: TGCGCCAGCAGCTTATCAGGGGCGGACACTGAAGCTTTCTTT.

This clone was seen a few times. The chain recombines TRBV9 with TRBJ2-7; no clear D gene. Trimming took 0 bases from V and 0 from J, leaving 7 bases between them. CDR3 length equals 14 residues. Germline V CDR1 and CDR2: SGDLS, YYNGEE. The CDR3 here is CASSVAASSYEQYF. The CDR3 DNA follows: TGTGCCAGCAGCGTAGCAGCGAGCTCCTACGAGCAGTACTTC.

The CDR3 DNA reads TGTGCCAGCTCCCAGGCCGGGGGTGATGGCTACACCTTC. Translation gives CASSQAGGDGYTF. The V and J genes are TRBV18 and TRBJ1-2; D may be TRBD1 (5 bases). Per germline, CDR1 KGHSH and CDR2 LQKENI. The V end was cut by 6 bases, the J end by 6 bases, with 14 bases between. The CDR3 extends over 13 amino acids.

Here the CDR3 DNA reads TGTGCCAGCAGCCAAGGAAAGGGTATCAATCAGCCCCAGCATTTT. It encodes CASSQGKGINQPQHF. The gene calls are TRBV3-1 (or the pseudogene TRBV3-2) and TRBJ1-5; the D is unclear. The germline V and J ends were trimmed by 1 base and 3 bases, with 10 bases remaining between them. The CDR3 consists of 15 residues. CDR1 and CDR2 (germline): LGHDT, YNNKEL (reference sequence).

The rearrangement joins TRBV19 to TRBJ2-2; TRBD1 matches at 7 bases. CDR3 length: 14 residues. The germline V gene encodes CDR1 LNHDA and CDR2 SQIVND (reference sequence). V was pared by 3 bases and J by 5 bases, with 3 bases of the junction left unmatched. The CDR3 region has the DNA TGTGCCAGTAGTATGGACAGGATAACCGGGGAGCTGTTTTTT. Its translation: CASSMDRITGELFF.

The gene calls are TRBV6-5 and TRBJ1-2; D gene unclear. This CDR3 contains 13 residues. CDR1 is MNHEY, CDR2 SVGAGI, per germline. Trimming removed 0 bases at V and 2 bases at J, with 4 bases between. The DNA for the CDR3 is TGTGCCAGCAGTTACTCGGGGAACTATGGCTACACCTTC. Translation gives CASSYSGNYGYTF.

The chain recombines TRBV6-1 with TRBJ1-2; 9 nucleotides agree with TRBD1. Trimming took 1 base from V and 4 from J; bases not matched to a gene: 7. Germline values: CDR1 MNHNS, CDR2 SASEGT. The CDR3 totals 16 residues. The CDR3 region has the DNA TGTGCCAGCAGTGAAGGACCTGGGACAGGGAGCTATGGCTACACCTTC. Protein: CASSEGPGTGSYGYTF.

The rearrangement uses TRBV28 and TRBJ1-4; perhaps TRBD1 as D (6 bases). Germline values: CDR1 MDHEN, CDR2 SYDVKM. The CDR3 is 14 residues long. V dropped 6 bases and J dropped 7 bases, with 15 bases sitting between them. DNA of the CDR3: TGTGCCAGCAGAGGGTTTGGGGGCGCTGAAAAACTGTTTTTT. As protein: CASRGFGGAEKLFF.

Of note for this clone: The sample contains more than one DNA sequence encoding this CDR3. J is TRBJ2-5 and V is TRBV24-1; tentatively, D is TRBD2 (5 bases). Germline assignment: CDR1 KGHDR and CDR2 SFDVKD. The CDR3 has 14 amino acids. Trimming stripped 5 bases from V and 2 bases from J, with 11 bases between. This chain's CDR3 is CATSVGGPQETQYF. The CDR3 region has the DNA TGTGCCACCAGTGTTGGAGGCCCTCAAGAGACCCAGTACTTC.